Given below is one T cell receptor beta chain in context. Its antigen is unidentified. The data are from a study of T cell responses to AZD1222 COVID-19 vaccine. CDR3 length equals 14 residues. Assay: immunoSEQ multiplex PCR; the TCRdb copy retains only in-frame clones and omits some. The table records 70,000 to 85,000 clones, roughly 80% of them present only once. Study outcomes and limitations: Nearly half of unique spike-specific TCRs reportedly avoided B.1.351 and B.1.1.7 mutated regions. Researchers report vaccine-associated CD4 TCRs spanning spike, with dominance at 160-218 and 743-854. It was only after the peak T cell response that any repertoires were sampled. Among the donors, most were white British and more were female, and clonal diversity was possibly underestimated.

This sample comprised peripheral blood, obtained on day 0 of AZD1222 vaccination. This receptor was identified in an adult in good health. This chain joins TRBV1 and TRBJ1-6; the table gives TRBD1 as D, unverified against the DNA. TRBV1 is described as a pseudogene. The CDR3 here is CTTPPDRANSPLHF. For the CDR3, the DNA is TGCACCACTCCTCCAGACAGGGCCAATTCACCCCTCCACTTT.